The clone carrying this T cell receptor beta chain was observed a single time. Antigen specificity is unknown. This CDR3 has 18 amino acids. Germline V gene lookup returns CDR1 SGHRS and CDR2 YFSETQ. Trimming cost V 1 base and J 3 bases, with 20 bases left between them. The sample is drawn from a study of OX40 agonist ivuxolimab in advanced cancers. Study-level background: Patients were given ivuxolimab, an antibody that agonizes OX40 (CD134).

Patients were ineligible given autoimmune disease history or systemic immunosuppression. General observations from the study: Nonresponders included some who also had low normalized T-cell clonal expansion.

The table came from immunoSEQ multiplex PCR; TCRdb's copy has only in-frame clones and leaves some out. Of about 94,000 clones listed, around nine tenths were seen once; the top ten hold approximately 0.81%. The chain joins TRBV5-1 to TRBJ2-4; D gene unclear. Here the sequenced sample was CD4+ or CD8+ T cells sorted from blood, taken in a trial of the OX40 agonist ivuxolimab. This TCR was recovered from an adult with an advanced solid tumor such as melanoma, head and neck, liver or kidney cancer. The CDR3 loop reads CASSLSGFGRGDKNIQYF. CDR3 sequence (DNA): TGCGCCAGCAGCTTGTCTGGTTTTGGCCGTGGGGACAAAAACATTCAGTACTTC.